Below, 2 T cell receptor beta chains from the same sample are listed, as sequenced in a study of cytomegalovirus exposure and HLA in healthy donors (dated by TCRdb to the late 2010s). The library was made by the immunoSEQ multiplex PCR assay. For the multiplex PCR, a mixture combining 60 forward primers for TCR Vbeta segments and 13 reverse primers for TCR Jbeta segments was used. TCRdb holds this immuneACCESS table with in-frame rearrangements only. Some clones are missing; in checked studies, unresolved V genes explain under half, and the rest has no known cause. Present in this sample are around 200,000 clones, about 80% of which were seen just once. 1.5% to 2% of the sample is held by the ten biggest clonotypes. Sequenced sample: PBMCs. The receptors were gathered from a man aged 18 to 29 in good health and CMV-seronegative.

The CDR3 DNA reads as TGTGCCAGCAGCTTAGCCTACACCGGGGAGCTGTTTTTT. The encoded protein is CASSLAYTGELFF. The rearrangement links TRBV7-2 to TRBJ2-2; D gene uncertain. Germline V lookup: CDR1 SGHTA, CDR2 FQGNSA. There are 13 residues in the CDR3. V gave up 0 bases and J gave up 3 bases, with 2 bases separating them.

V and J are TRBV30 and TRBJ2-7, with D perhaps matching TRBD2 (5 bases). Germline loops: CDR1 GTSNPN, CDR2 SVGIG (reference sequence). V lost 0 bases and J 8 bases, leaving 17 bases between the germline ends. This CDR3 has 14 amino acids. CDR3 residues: CAWSVPSEGCKQYF. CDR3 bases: TGTGCCTGGAGTGTACCTTCCGAGGGTTGCAAGCAGTACTTC. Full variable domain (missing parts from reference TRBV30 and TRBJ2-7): SQTIHQWPATLVQPVGSPLSLECTVEGTSNPNLYWYRQAAGRGLQLLFYSVGIGQISSEVPQNLSASRPQDRQFILSSKKLLLSDSGFYLCAWSVPSEGCKQYFGPGTRLTVT.